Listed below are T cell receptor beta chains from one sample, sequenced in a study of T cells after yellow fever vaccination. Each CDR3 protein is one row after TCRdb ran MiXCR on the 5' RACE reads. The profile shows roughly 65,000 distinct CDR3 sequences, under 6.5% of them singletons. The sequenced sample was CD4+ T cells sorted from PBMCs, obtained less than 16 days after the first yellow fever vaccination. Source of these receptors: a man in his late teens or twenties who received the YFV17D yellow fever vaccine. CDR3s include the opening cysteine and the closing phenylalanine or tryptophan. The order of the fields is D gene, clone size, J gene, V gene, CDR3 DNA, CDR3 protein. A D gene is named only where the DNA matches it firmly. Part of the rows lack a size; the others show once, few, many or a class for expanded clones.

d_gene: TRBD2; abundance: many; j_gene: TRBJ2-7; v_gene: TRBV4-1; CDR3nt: TGCGCCAGCAGCTTCGTGGGGGGGACCTCCTACGAGCAGTACTTC; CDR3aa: CASSFVGGTSYEQYF
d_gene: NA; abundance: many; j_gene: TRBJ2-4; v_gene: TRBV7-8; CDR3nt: TGTGCCAGCAGCTTAGGTCGGACTTCTAACATTCAGTACTTC; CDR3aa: CASSLGRTSNIQYF
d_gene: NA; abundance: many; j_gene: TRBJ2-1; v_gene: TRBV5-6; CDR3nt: TGTGCCAGCAGCTTGGAGGTCAGGGAGCAGTTCTTC; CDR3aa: CASSLEVREQFF
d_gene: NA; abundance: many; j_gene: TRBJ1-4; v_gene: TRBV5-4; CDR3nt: TGTGCCAGCAGCTTGGCACTACAGGGAGACGGAAAACTGTTTTTT; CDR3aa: CASSLALQGDGKLFF
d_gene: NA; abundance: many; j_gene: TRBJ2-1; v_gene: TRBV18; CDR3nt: TGTGCCAGCTCACCACAGGGCTACAATGAGCAGTTCTTC; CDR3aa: CASSPQGYNEQFF
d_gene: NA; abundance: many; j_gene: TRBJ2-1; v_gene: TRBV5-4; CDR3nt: TGTGCCAGCAGCTCGCCATCGCTCCGGAAAAACCCCAATGAGCAGTTCTTC; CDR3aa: CASSSPSLRKNPNEQFF
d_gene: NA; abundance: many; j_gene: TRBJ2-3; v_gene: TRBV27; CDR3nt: TGTGCCAGCAGTACTCTCCCGGGAACACGTAGCACAGATACGCAGTATTTT; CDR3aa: CASSTLPGTRSTDTQYF
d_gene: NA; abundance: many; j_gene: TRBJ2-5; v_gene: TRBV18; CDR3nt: TGTGCCAGCTCACCAGCGGGGAGCGAGACCCAGTACTTC; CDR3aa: CASSPAGSETQYF
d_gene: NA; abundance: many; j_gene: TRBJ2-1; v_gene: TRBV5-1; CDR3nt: TGCGCCAGCAGCTTGGATGGTAACTCCTACAATGAGCAGTTCTTC; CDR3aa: CASSLDGNSYNEQFF
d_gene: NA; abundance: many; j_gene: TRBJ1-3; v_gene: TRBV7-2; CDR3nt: TGTGCCAGCAGCTTACTCCAGGGCCCCGGAAACACCATATATTTT; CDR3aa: CASSLLQGPGNTIYF
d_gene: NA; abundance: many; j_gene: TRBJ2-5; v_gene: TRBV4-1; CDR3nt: TGCGCCAGCAGCCACATTGGGGGAGAGACCCAGTACTTC; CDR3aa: CASSHIGGETQYF
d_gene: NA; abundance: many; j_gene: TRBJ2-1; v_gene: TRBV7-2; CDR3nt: TGTGCCAGCAGCTTATTAGGTTATGAGCAGTTCTTC; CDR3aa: CASSLLGYEQFF
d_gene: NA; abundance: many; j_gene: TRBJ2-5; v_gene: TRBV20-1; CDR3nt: TGCAGTGCTAGGAGGGTAGGCCAAGAGACCCAGTACTTC; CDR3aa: CSARRVGQETQYF
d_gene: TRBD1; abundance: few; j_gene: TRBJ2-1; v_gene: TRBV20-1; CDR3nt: TGCAGTGCTAGCTCCAGGACAGGGAGCTCCTACAATGAGCAGTTCTTC; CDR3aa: CSASSRTGSSYNEQFF
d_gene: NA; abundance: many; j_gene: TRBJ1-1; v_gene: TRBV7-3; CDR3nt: TGTGCCAGCAGCTCCCACGCGACCGCCGAACCTGAAGCTTTCTTT; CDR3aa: CASSSHATAEPEAFF
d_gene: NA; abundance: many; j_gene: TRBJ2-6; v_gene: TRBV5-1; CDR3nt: TGCGCCAGCAGGCCCCGGGACTCTGGGGCCAACGTCCTGACTTTC; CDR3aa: CASRPRDSGANVLTF
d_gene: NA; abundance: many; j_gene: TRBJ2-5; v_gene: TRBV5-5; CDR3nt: TGTGCCAGCAGCGCTGACTCCCAAGAGACCCAGTACTTC; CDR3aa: CASSADSQETQYF
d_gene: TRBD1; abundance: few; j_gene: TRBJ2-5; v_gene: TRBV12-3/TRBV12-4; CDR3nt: TGTGCCATCATTTCAGCCGGGACAGGCGGATCGAGGAGACAAGAGACCCAGTACTTC; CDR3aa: CAIISAGTGGSRRQETQYF
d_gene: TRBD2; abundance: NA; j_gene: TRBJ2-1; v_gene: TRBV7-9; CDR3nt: TGTGCCAGCAGCAGCCGGTCTAGCGGGGGGGACTTTGAGCAGTTCTTC; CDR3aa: CASSSRSSGGDFEQFF
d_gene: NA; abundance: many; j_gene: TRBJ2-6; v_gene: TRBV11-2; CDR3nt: TGTGCCAGCAGCAGACCAGGTTTCAGGTCTGGGGCCAACGTCCTGACTTTC; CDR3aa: CASSRPGFRSGANVLTF
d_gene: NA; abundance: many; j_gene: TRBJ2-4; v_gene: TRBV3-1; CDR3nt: TGTGCCAGCAGCCAAGGCGGGCACGGGGCCAAAAACATTCAGTACTTC; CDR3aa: CASSQGGHGAKNIQYF
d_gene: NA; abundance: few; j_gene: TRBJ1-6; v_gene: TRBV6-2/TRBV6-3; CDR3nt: TGTGCCAGCAGTTACCGAGACAGTAATAATTCACCCCTCCACTTT; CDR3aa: CASSYRDSNNSPLHF
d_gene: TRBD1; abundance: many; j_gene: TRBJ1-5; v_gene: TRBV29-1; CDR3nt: TGCAGCGTTAGGACAGGGGGTAGGAATCAGCCCCAGCATTTT; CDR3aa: CSVRTGGRNQPQHF
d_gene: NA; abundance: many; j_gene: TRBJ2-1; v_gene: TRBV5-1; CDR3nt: TGCGCCAGCAGCTTGGGGGAACAAGGCAATGAGCAGTTCTTC; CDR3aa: CASSLGEQGNEQFF
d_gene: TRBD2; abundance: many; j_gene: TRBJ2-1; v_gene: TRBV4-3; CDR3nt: TGCGCCAGCAGCCAAGATGAAGGCGGGGGGGCTTACAATGAGCAGTTCTTC; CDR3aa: CASSQDEGGGAYNEQFF
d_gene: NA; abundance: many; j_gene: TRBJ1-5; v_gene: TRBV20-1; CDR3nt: TGCAGTGCAACTACAGGGATCGGTCAGCCCCAGCATTTT; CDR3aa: CSATTGIGQPQHF
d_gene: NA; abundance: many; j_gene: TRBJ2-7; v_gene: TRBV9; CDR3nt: TGTGCCAGCAGCGTGGGGTTCTCCTACGAGCAGTACTTC; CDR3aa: CASSVGFSYEQYF
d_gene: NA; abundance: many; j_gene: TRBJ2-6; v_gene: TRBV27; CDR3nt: TGTGCCAGCAGTTTTGATTTGGTAGGGGGAGCCCGCTCTGGGGCCAACGTCCTGACTTTC; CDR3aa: CASSFDLVGGARSGANVLTF
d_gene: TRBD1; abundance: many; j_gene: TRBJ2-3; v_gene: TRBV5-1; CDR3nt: TGCGCCAGCAGCGCCGCCGGGACAGGGGCGGCAGATACGCAGTATTTT; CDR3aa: CASSAAGTGAADTQYF
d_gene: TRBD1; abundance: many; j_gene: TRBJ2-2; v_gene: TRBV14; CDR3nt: TGTGCCAGCAGCCACAACCACAGGGGTATTGGCGGGGAGCTGTTTTTT; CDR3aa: CASSHNHRGIGGELFF
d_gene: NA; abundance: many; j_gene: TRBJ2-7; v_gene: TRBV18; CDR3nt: TGTGCCAGCTCATCGTATGGCGAGCAGTACTTC; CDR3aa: CASSSYGEQYF
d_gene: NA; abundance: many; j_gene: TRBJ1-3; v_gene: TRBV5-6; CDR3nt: TGTGCCAGCAGCTGGGTAGGGAGCTCTGGAAACACCATATATTTT; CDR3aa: CASSWVGSSGNTIYF
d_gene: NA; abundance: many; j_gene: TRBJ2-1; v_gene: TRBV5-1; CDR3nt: TGCGCCAGCAGCTTGGTCAATCCCGGCACCTACAATGAGCAGTTCTTC; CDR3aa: CASSLVNPGTYNEQFF
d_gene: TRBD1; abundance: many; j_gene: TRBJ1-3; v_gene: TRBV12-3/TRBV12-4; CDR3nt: TGTGCCAGCAGTTCCCAGACAGGGTCTGGAAACACCATATATTTT; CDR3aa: CASSSQTGSGNTIYF
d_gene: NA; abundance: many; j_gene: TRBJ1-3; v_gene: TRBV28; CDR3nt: TGTGCCAGCAGTTTTTCGGGGGGACGTAGAAACACCATATATTTT; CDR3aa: CASSFSGGRRNTIYF
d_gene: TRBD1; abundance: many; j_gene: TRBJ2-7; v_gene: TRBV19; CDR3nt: TGTGCCAGTAACACAGGACAGGGCACCCACGAGCAGTACTTC; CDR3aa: CASNTGQGTHEQYF
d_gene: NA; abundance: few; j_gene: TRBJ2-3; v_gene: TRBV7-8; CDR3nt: TGTGCCAGCAGCCTGGGGGCCTACCCTAGCACAGATACGCAGTATTTT; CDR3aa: CASSLGAYPSTDTQYF